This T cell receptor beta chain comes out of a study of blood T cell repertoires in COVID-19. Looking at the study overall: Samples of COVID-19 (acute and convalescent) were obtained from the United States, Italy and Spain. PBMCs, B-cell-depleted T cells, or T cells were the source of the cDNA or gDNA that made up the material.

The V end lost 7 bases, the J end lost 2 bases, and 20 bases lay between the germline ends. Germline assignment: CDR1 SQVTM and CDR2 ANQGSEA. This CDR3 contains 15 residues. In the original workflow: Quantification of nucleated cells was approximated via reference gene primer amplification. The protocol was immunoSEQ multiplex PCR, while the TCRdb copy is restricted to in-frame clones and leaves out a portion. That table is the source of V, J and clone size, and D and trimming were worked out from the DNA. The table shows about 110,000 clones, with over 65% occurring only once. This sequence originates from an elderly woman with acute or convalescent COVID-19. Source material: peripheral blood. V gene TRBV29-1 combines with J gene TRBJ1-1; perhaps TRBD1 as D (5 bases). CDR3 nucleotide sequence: TGCAGCGCCCTAGACCGGGGGGACCGAAACACTGAAGCTTTCTTT. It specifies CSALDRGDRNTEAFF.